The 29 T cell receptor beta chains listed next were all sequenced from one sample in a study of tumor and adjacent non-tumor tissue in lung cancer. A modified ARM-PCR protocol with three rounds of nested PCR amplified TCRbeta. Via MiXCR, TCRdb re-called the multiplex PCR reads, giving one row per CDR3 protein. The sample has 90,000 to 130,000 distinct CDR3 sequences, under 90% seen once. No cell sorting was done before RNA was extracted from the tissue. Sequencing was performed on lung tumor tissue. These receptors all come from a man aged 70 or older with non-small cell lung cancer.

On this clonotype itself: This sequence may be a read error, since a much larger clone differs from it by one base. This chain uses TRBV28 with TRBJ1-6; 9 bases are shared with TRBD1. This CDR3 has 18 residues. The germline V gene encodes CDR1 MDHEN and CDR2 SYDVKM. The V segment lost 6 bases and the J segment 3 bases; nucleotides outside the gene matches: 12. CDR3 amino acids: CASSSNCDRGDYNSPLHF. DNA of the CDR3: TGTGCCAGCAGCTCCAACTGCGACAGGGGGGACTATAATTCACCCCTCCACTTT.

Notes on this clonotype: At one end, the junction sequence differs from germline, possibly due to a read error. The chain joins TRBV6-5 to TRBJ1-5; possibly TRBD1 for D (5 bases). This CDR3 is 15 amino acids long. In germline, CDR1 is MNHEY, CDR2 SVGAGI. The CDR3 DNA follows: TGTGCCAGCAGCCAGACAGCGTATAGCAATCGGCCCCAGCATTTT. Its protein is CASSQTAYSNRPQHF.

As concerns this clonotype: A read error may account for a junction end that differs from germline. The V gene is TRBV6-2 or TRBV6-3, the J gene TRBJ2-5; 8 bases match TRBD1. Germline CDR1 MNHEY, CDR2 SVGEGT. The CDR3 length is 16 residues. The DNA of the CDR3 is TGTGCCAGTAGTTACTTCCGGGACAGGTACCAAGAGACCCAGTACTTC. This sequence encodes CASSYFRDRYQETQYF.

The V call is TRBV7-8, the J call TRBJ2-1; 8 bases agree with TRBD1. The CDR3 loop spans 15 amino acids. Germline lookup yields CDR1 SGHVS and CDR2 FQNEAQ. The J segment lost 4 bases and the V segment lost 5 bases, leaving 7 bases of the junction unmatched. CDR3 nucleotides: TGTGCCAGCAGCATCCACAGGGGGATATACAATGAGCAGTTCTTC. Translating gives CASSIHRGIYNEQFF.

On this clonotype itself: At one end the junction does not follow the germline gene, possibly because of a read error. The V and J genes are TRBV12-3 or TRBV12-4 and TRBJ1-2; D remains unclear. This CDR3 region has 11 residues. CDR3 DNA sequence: TGTGTCAGCACCCTCAGAGATGGCTACACCTTC. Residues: CVSTLRDGYTF.

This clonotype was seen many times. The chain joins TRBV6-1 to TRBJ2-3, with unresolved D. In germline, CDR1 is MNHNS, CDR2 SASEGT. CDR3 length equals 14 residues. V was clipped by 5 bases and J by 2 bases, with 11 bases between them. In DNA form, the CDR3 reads TGTGCCAGCAGTAGGGCACCAAACACAGATACGCAGTATTTT. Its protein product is CASSRAPNTDTQYF.

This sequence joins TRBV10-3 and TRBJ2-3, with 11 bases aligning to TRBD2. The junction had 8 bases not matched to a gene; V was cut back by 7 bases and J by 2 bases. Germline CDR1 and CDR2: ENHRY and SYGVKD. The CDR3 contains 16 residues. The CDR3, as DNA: TGTGCCATCACTGGTATTAGCGGGAGGGACACAGATACGCAGTATTTT. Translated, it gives CAITGISGRDTDTQYF.

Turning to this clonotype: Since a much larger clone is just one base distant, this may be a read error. CDR3 DNA sequence: TGTGCCAGCATCTTAGATAGGACTGGGGAGCTGTTTTTT. Protein product: CASILDRTGELFF. This chain joins TRBV11-2 and TRBJ2-2; possibly TRBD2 for D (5 bases). Germline V lookup: CDR1 SGHAT, CDR2 FQNNGV. This CDR3 is 13 amino acids long.

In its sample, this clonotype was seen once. This chain's CDR3 is CASSMRWGKTQYF. As DNA, the CDR3 is TGTGCCAGCAGCATGCGATGGGGGAAGACCCAGTACTTC. V is TRBV4-2 and J is TRBJ2-5; D tentatively reads TRBD1 or TRBD2 (5 bases each). V shed 5 bases and J shed 6 bases, with 13 bases lying between them. Germline assignment: CDR1 LGHNA and CDR2 YNFKEQ. The CDR3 has 13 residues.

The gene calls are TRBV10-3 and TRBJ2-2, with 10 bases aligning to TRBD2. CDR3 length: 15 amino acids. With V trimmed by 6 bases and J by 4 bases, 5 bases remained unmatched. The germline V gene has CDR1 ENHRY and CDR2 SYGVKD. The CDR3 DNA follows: TGTGCCATCAGAGGACTAGCGGCGAGCACCGGGGAGCTGTTTTTT. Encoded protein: CAIRGLAASTGELFF.

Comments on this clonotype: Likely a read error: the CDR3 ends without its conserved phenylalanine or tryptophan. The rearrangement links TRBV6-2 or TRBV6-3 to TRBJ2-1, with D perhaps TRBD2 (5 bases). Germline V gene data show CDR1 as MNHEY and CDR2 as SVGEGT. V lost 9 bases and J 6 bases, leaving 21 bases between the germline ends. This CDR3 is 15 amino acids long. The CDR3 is CARSPGLGNTNEQFY. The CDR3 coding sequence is TGTGCCAGGAGTCCGGGATTAGGCAATACCAATGAGCAGTTCTAC.

The CDR3 region is CAIKRGHSNQPQYF. The CDR3 DNA reads as TGCGCCATCAAACGGGGTCATAGCAATCAGCCCCAGTATTTT. The V and J genes are TRBV5-1 and TRBJ1-5; D is possibly TRBD2 (5 bases). The J call may be wrong; the DNA end is better matched by TRBJ2-3. CDR3 length: 14 residues. Germline loops: CDR1 SGHRS, CDR2 YFSETQ.

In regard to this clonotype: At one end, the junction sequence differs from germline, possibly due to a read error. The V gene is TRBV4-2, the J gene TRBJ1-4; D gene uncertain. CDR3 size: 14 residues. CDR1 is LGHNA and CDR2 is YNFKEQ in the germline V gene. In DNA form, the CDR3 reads TGTGCCAGCAGCCACACAGAGACTAATGAAAAAGTGTTTTTT. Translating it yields CASSHTETNEKVFF.

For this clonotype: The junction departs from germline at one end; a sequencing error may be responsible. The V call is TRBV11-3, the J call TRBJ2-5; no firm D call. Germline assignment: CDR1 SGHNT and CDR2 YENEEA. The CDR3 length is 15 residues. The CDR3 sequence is CTSSKTQTTRETQYF. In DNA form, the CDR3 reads TGTACCAGCAGCAAGACCCAAACCACCCGTGAGACTCAGTACTTC.

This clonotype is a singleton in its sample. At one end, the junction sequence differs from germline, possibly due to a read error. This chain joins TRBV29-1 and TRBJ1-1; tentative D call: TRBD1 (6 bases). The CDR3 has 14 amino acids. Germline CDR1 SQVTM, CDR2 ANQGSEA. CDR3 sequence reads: CSVLDRGRDTESFF. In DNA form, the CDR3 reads TGCAGCGTTCTGGATAGAGGCAGGGACACTGAATCTTTCTTT.

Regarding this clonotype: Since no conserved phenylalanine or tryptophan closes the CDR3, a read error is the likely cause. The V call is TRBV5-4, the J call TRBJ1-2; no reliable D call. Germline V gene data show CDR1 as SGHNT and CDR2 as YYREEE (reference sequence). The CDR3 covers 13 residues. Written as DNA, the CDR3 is TGTGCCAGCAGCTTGGTCGGTAGCTATGGGTACACCTAC. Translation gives CASSLVGSYGYTY.

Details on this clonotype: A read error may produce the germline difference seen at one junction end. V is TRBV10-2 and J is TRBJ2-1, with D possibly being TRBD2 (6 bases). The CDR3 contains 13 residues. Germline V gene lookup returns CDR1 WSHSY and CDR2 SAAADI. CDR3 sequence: CASSEAGFIEHFF. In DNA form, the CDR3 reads TGCGCCAGCAGTGAGGCGGGGTTTATTGAGCATTTCTTC.

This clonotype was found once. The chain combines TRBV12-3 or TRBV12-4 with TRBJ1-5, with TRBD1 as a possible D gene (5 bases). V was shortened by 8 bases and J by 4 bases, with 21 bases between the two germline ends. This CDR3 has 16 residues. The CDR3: CASCRDSAPRNQPQHF. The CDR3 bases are TGTGCCAGCTGCCGGGACTCAGCACCACGGAATCAGCCCCAGCATTTT.

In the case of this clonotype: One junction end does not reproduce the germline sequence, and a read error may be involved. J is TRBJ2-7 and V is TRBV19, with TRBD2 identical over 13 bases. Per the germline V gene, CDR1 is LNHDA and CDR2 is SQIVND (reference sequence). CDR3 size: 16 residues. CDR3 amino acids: CGSRKLAGGPGYEQYF. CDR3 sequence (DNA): TGTGGCAGTCGGAAACTAGCGGGAGGGCCAGGGTACGAGCAGTACTTC.

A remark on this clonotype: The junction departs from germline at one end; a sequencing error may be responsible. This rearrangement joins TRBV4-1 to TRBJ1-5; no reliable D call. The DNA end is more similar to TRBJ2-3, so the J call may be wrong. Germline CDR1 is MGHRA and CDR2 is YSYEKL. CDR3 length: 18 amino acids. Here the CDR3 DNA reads TGCGCCAGCGGCCACCTTCCAGGCAGACTCTATAGCAATCAGCCCCAGTATTTT. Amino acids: CASGHLPGRLYSNQPQYF.

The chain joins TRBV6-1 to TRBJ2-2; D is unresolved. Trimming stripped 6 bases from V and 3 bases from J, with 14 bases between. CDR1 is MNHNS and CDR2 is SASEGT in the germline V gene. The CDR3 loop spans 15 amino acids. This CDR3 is CASSLVWAYTGELFF. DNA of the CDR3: TGTGCCAGCAGCTTAGTGTGGGCGTACACCGGGGAGCTGTTTTTT.

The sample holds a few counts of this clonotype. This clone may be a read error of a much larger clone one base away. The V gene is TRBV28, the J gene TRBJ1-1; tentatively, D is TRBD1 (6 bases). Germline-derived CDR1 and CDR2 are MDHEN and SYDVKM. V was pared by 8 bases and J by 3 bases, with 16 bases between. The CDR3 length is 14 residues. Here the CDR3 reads CASLHVGAYTEAFF. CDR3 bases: TGTGCCAGCTTACATGTGGGGGCGTACACTGAAGCTTTCTTT.

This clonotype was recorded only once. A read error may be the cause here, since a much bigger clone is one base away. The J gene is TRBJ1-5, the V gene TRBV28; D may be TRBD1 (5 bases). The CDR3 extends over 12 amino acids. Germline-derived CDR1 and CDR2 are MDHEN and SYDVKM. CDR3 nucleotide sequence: TGTGCCAGCGGGGACTTGGGTCAGCCCAAGCATTTT. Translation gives CASGDLGQPKHF.

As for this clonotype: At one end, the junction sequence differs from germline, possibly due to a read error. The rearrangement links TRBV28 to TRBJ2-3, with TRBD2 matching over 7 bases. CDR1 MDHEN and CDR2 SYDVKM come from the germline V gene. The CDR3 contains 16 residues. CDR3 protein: CASTFSGGRGTDTQYF. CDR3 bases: TGTGCCAGCACTTTCTCCGGCGGGAGAGGAACAGATACACAGTATTTT.

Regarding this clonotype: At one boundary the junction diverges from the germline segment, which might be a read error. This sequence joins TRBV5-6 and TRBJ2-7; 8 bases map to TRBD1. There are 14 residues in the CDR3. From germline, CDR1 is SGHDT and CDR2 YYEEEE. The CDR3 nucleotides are TGTGCCAGCGGCCAGGTCAGGGGGCGATCCGAGCAGTGCTTC. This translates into CASGQVRGRSEQCF. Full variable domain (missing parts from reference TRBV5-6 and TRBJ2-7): DAGVTQSPTHLIKTRGQQVTLRCSPKSGHDTVSWYQQALGQGPQFIFQYYEEEERQRGNFPDRFSGHQFPNYSSELNVNALLLGDSALYLCASGQVRGRSEQCFGPGTRLTVT.

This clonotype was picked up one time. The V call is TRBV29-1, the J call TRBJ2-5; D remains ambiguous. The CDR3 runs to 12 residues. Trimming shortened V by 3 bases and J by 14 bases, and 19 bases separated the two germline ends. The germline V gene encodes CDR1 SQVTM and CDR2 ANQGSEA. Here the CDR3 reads CSVESGPEIHYF. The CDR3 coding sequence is TGCAGCGTTGAGTCCGGGCCGGAGATCCACTACTTC.

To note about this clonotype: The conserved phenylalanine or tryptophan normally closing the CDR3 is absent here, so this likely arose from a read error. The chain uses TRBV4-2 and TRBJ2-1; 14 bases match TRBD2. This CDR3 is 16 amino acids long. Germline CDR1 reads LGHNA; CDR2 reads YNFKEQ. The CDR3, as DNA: TGTGGCAGCAGCCAAGATGGACTAGCGGGAGGCAATGAGCAGTTCTAC. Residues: CGSSQDGLAGGNEQFY.

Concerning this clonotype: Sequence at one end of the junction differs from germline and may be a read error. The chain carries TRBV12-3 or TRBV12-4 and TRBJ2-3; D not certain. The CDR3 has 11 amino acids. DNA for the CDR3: TGTGCCAACAGTATTAAAGATACTCAGTGTTTT. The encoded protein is CANSIKDTQCF.

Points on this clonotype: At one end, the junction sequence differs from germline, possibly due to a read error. CDR3 sequence: CANSQTPGGVKETQYF. The CDR3 DNA sequence: TGTGCCAACAGCCAAACTCCTGGCGGGGTGAAAGAGACCCAGTACTTC. The genes are TRBV11-2 and TRBJ2-5; the D gene is possibly TRBD2 (6 bases). The CDR3 consists of 16 residues. Germline V CDR1 and CDR2: SGHAT, FQNNGV.